This T cell receptor beta chain was sequenced during a study of T cell responses to AZD1222 COVID-19 vaccine. Study overall: Whether given at about 4 or about 12 weeks, second doses were pooled. Findings and caveats of the study: Clonal diversity may have been underestimated, and the donors were mostly white British, with more females than males. In the spike-specific TCR repertoire, nearly half reportedly target unmutated variant regions.

Regarding this clone: Its cognate antigen is unknown.

Germline V gene sequence: CDR1 LNHDA, CDR2 SQIVND (reference sequence). With 3 bases clipped from V and 7 bases from J, the junction kept 8 bases outside the gene matches. This CDR3 is 16 amino acids long. Repertoires were generated with immunoSEQ multiplex PCR, while TCRdb's copy carries only in-frame clones and drops some. The table has over 150,000 clones, around nine tenths seen once. The TCR comes from an adult in good health. The source was peripheral blood, collected on day 0 of AZD1222 vaccination. The chain links TRBV19 to TRBJ2-2; 10 bases fit TRBD2. This CDR3 reads CASSIWASGGNGELFF. In DNA form, the CDR3 reads TGTGCCAGTAGTATCTGGGCTAGCGGGGGCAACGGGGAGCTGTTTTTT.